The 32 T cell receptor beta chains reported below all come from one sample, sequenced in a study of T cells expressing NK-cell markers. TCRdb re-called the 5' RACE reads and catalogs CDR3 proteins one per entry, DNA excluded. The repertoire table contains 150,000 to 200,000 distinct CDR3 sequences. The sample was blood T cells: a sorted CD56 or NKG2C T cell subset, CD4+ or CD8+ T cells, or bulk PBMC T cells (not recorded which). The source of these receptors is a man aged 18-70 years in good health.

V and J are TRBV14 and TRBJ1-1; TCRdb calls TRBD1, which cannot be checked without DNA. The CDR3 length is 15 residues. Germline V CDR1 and CDR2: SGHDN, FVKESK. The chain's CDR3 is CASSQDGTENTEAFF.

The chain carries TRBV7-6 and TRBJ2-5; TCRdb lists TRBD2, though no DNA is available to test this call. The V gene's germline CDR1 is SGHVS and CDR2 FNYEAQ. The CDR3 consists of 15 residues. The CDR3 here is CASSQLAGYQETQYF.

CDR3 in amino acids: CATSEPRQGRGETQYF. This sequence joins TRBV24-1 and TRBJ2-5; TCRdb gives TRBD1 as the D gene, but with no DNA this cannot be confirmed. Germline CDR1 reads KGHDR; CDR2 reads SFDVKD. This CDR3 has 16 amino acids.

V usage is TRBV10-3 and J usage is TRBJ1-6. The germline CDR1 and CDR2 sequences are ENHRY and SYGVKD. The CDR3 is made up of 13 amino acids. CDR3 residues: CAISESPNSPLHF.

The chain carries TRBV3-1 and TRBJ2-5; TCRdb's D call, TRBD2, is unchecked because there is no DNA. CDR3 length: 15 amino acids. The germline V gene has CDR1 LGHDT and CDR2 YNNKEL (reference sequence). CDR3: CASSTGLEASETQYF.

The chain uses TRBV12-5 and TRBJ2-4. The CDR3 length is 12 residues. Germline CDR1 and CDR2: LGHNT and FRNRAP. CDR3 loop: CASGSPKNIQYF.

The CDR3 spells CASSPTGRNYEQYF. The gene calls are TRBV4-2 and TRBJ2-7; checking the TCRdb D call of TRBD2 is not possible without DNA. The CDR3 is 14 amino acids. CDR1 and CDR2 from the germline V gene are LGHNA and YNFKEQ.

CDR3 sequence: CASRPTSGGYQETQYF. The rearrangement joins TRBV6-1 to TRBJ2-5; TCRdb's D gene call, TRBD2, goes unchecked for lack of DNA. Germline CDR1 is MNHNS and CDR2 is SASEGT. This CDR3 region has 16 residues.

The chain couples TRBV20-1 to TRBJ2-5; TCRdb selects TRBD2, and the lack of DNA leaves this call unchecked. This CDR3 has 15 amino acids. Germline lookup yields CDR1 DFQATT and CDR2 SNEGSKA (reference sequence). The CDR3: CSARDNKGLLETQYF.

This chain links TRBV3-1 with TRBJ2-7; TCRdb calls TRBD1, which cannot be checked without DNA. The germline V gene has CDR1 LGHDT and CDR2 YNNKEL (reference sequence). The CDR3 is 14 amino acids. CDR3 in amino acids: CASSPDYRGYEQYF.

V gene TRBV20-1 combines with J gene TRBJ1-1; TCRdb's assignment of TRBD1 cannot be checked, as there is no DNA. The germline CDR1 and CDR2 sequences are DFQATT and SNEGSKA (reference sequence). The CDR3 is 13 residues long. This CDR3 reads CSASPRGRGVTFF.

The chain carries TRBV6-5 and TRBJ2-7; TCRdb gives TRBD1 as the D gene, but with no DNA this cannot be confirmed. Germline lookup yields CDR1 MNHEY and CDR2 SVGAGI. The CDR3 contains 15 residues. CDR3 protein: CASSWRQGEVYEQYF.

The V call is TRBV15, the J call TRBJ2-2; TCRdb names TRBD1, which stays unverified in the absence of DNA. Germline V lookup: CDR1 LNHNV, CDR2 YYDKDF (reference sequence). CDR3 length: 16 residues. CDR3 sequence reads: CATSREPGAGTGELFF.

V gene TRBV4-1 combines with J gene TRBJ1-2. Germline CDR1 reads MGHRA; CDR2 reads YSYEKL. There are 14 residues in the CDR3. This CDR3 reads CASSRGTANYGYTF.

CDR3 sequence reads: CATATGQGYEQYF. This sequence joins TRBV19 and TRBJ2-7; as DNA is missing, the TRBD1 call by TCRdb cannot be tested. CDR3 length equals 13 residues. CDR1 and CDR2 from the germline V gene are LNHDA and SQIVND (reference sequence).

This chain links TRBV5-5 with TRBJ2-1. This CDR3 has 13 amino acids. From germline, CDR1 is SGHKS and CDR2 YYEKEE (reference sequence). CDR3 region: CASKELISDEQFF.

The chain recombines TRBV12-3 or TRBV12-4 with TRBJ1-5; there is no DNA to check the TCRdb D call of TRBD1. This CDR3 spans 14 amino acids. Here the CDR3 reads CASSPGQGGQPQHF.

The chain employs TRBV19 and TRBJ2-7. The CDR3 covers 13 residues. CDR1 LNHDA and CDR2 SQIVND come from the germline V gene (reference sequence). CDR3 residues: CASSMANSGEQYF.

This rearrangement joins TRBV7-9 to TRBJ1-4. The CDR3 spans 16 residues. Germline V gives CDR1 SEHNR, CDR2 FQNEAQ (reference sequence). The CDR3 protein is CASRDGSKPNNEKLFF.

The chain links TRBV7-9 to TRBJ2-1; checking the TCRdb D call of TRBD2 is not possible without DNA. There are 16 residues in the CDR3. Germline CDR1 reads SEHNR; CDR2 reads FQNEAQ (reference sequence). The CDR3 protein is CASSPSGLAGDNEQFF.

V is TRBV27 and J is TRBJ2-7. The CDR3 consists of 14 residues. Germline V gene sequence: CDR1 MNHEY, CDR2 SMNVEV (reference sequence). CDR3 region: CASSPLISSYEQYF.

The chain combines TRBV7-6 with TRBJ2-1; there is no DNA to check the TCRdb D call of TRBD1. The CDR3 loop spans 16 amino acids. CDR1 is SGHVS, CDR2 FNYEAQ, per germline. The CDR3 reads CASSLAPGTGVNEQFF.

The chain recombines TRBV14 with TRBJ1-3; TCRdb proposes TRBD1, but this gene call is untestable without DNA. The CDR3 loop spans 15 amino acids. Germline V gene sequence: CDR1 SGHDN, CDR2 FVKESK. The CDR3 sequence: CATGQGRNSGNTIYF.

V gene TRBV2 combines with J gene TRBJ2-6; the TRBD2 assignment by TCRdb is unverifiable without DNA. The CDR3 has 17 amino acids. The germline CDR1 and CDR2 sequences are SNHLY and FYNNEI. The CDR3 protein is CASSEDRVFSGANVLTF. Drawing the rest from reference TRBV2 and TRBJ2-6, the complete variable domain is EPEVTQTPSHQVTQMGQEVILRCVPISNHLYFYWYRQILGQKVEFLVSFYNNEISEKSEIFDDQFSVERPDGSNFTLKIRSTKLEDSAMYFCASSEDRVFSGANVLTFGAGSRLTVL.

The chain uses TRBV19 and TRBJ2-7; TCRdb gives TRBD2 as the D gene, but with no DNA this cannot be confirmed. Germline V lookup: CDR1 LNHDA, CDR2 SQIVND (reference sequence). The CDR3 sequence is 13 residues long. This CDR3 reads CASRSGGLHEQYF.

This chain connects TRBV3-1 to TRBJ1-2; TCRdb's D call, TRBD1, is unchecked because there is no DNA. The CDR3 is 16 residues long. Germline V gene lookup returns CDR1 LGHDT and CDR2 YNNKEL (reference sequence). The CDR3 reads CASSQDHRGGNYGYTF.

This chain joins TRBV2 and TRBJ2-1; the D call of TRBD1 rests on TCRdb alone, since no DNA is present to check it. The CDR3 totals 15 residues. Germline CDR1 SNHLY, CDR2 FYNNEI. The CDR3 is CASSGKAGDWDKQFF.

The rearrangement links TRBV27 to TRBJ2-1; TCRdb's assignment of TRBD2 cannot be checked, as there is no DNA. The germline V gene encodes CDR1 MNHEY and CDR2 SMNVEV (reference sequence). The CDR3 has 15 amino acids. CDR3 region: CASSFGTSGDGEQFF.

The chain couples TRBV29-1 to TRBJ1-5. The CDR3 is 18 amino acids. Germline assignment: CDR1 SQVTM and CDR2 ANQGSEA. CDR3 amino acids: CSVVGRGRESYSNQPQHF. Using reference TRBV29-1 and TRBJ1-5 for the parts outside the CDR3, the full variable domain is SAVISQKPSRDICQRGTSLTIQCQVDSQVTMMFWYRQQPGQSLTLIATANQGSEATYESGFVIDKFPISRPNLTFSTLTVSNMSPEDSSIYLCSVVGRGRESYSNQPQHFGDGTRLSIL.

The chain couples TRBV24-1 to TRBJ2-2; TCRdb proposes TRBD1, but this gene call is untestable without DNA. The CDR3 consists of 16 residues. Germline V lookup: CDR1 KGHDR, CDR2 SFDVKD. CDR3 loop: CATSARDRVRNGELFF.

The J gene is TRBJ1-2, the V gene TRBV5-4; TCRdb lists TRBD1, though no DNA is available to test this call. The CDR3 has 16 amino acids. Germline values: CDR1 SGHNT, CDR2 YYREEE (reference sequence). The CDR3 loop is CASSPGQGQWVYGYTF.

The chain joins TRBV24-1 to TRBJ2-3. This CDR3 is built from 12 residues. Germline-derived CDR1 and CDR2 are KGHDR and SFDVKD. The CDR3 spells CATSGGSDTQYF.